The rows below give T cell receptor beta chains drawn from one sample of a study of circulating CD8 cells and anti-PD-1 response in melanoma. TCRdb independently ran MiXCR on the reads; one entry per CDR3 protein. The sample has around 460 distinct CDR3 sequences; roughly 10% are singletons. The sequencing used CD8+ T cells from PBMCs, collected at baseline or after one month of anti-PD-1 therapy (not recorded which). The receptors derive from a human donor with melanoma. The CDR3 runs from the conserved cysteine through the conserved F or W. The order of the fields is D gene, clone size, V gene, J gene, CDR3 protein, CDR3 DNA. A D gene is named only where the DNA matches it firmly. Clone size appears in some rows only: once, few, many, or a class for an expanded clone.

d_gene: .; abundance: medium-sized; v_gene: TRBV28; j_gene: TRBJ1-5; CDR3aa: CASSFGDYSNQPQHF; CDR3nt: TGTGCCAGCAGTTTTGGGGATTATAGCAATCAGCCCCAGCATTTT
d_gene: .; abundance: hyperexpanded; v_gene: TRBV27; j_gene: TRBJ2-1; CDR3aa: CASRRGNFYNEQFF; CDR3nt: TGTGCCAGCCGGCGGGGAAACTTTTACAATGAGCAGTTCTTC
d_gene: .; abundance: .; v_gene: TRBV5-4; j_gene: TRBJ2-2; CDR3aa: CASSPRQSGELFF; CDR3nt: TGTGCCAGCAGCCCGCGACAGAGCGGGGAGCTGTTTTTT
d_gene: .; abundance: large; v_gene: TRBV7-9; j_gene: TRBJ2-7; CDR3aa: CASSYRDTWYEQYF; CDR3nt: TGTGCCAGCAGCTACCGGGACACTTGGTACGAGCAGTACTTC
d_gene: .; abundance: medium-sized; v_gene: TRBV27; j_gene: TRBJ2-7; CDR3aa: CASSDSLEQYF; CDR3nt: TGTGCCAGCAGCGACTCGTTGGAGCAGTACTTC
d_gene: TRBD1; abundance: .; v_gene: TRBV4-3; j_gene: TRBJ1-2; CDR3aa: CASSQGPGQGNILDGYTF; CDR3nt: TGCGCCAGCAGCCAAGGTCCGGGACAGGGGAACATATTGGATGGCTACACCTTC
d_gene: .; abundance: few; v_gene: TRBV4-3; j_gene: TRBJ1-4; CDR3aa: CASSQDFAGGGTNEKLFF; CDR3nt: TGCGCCAGCAGCCAAGATTTCGCAGGCGGAGGGACTAATGAAAAACTGTTTTTT
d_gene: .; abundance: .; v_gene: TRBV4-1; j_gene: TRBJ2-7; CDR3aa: CASSQQFRASATHKQYF; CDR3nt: TGCGCCAGCAGCCAACAGTTTCGGGCTAGCGCAACGCACAAGCAGTACTTC
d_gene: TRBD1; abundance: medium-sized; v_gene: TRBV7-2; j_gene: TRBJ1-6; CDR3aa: CASRRQGTSSYNSPLHF; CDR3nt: TGTGCCAGCAGACGACAGGGGACTAGCTCCTATAATTCACCCCTCCACTTT
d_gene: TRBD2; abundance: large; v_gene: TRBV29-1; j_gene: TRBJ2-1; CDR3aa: CSVVGLADNEQFF; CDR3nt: TGCAGCGTTGTTGGACTAGCGGACAATGAGCAGTTCTTC
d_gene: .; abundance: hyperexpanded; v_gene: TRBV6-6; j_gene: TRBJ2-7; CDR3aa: CASSYLHTEQYF; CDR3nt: TGTGCCAGCAGTTACCTCCATACCGAGCAGTACTTC
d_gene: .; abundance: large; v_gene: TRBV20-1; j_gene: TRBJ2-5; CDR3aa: CSAPRDIQETQYF; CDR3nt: TGCAGTGCCCCTCGGGACATACAAGAGACCCAGTACTTC
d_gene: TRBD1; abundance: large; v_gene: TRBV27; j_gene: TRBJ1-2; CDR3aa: CASSLQGANYGYTF; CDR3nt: TGTGCCAGCAGTTTACAGGGGGCAAACTATGGCTACACCTTC
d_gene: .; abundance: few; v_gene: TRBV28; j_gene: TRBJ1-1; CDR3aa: CASSPNLGRTEAFF; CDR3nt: TGTGCCAGCAGTCCCAACTTAGGGCGCACTGAAGCTTTCTTT
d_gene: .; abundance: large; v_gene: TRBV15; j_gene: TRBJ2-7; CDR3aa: CATSRADSQTYEQYF; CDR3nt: TGTGCCACCAGCAGAGCGGACAGCCAGACCTACGAGCAGTACTTC
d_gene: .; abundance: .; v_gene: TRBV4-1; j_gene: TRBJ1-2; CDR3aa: CASSQSPGRSDYGYTF; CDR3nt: TGCGCCAGCAGCCAAAGCCCGGGACGGAGTGACTATGGCTACACCTTC
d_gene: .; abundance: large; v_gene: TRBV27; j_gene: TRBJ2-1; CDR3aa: CASSFGYEQFF; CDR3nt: TGTGCCAGCAGTTTCGGCTATGAGCAGTTCTTC